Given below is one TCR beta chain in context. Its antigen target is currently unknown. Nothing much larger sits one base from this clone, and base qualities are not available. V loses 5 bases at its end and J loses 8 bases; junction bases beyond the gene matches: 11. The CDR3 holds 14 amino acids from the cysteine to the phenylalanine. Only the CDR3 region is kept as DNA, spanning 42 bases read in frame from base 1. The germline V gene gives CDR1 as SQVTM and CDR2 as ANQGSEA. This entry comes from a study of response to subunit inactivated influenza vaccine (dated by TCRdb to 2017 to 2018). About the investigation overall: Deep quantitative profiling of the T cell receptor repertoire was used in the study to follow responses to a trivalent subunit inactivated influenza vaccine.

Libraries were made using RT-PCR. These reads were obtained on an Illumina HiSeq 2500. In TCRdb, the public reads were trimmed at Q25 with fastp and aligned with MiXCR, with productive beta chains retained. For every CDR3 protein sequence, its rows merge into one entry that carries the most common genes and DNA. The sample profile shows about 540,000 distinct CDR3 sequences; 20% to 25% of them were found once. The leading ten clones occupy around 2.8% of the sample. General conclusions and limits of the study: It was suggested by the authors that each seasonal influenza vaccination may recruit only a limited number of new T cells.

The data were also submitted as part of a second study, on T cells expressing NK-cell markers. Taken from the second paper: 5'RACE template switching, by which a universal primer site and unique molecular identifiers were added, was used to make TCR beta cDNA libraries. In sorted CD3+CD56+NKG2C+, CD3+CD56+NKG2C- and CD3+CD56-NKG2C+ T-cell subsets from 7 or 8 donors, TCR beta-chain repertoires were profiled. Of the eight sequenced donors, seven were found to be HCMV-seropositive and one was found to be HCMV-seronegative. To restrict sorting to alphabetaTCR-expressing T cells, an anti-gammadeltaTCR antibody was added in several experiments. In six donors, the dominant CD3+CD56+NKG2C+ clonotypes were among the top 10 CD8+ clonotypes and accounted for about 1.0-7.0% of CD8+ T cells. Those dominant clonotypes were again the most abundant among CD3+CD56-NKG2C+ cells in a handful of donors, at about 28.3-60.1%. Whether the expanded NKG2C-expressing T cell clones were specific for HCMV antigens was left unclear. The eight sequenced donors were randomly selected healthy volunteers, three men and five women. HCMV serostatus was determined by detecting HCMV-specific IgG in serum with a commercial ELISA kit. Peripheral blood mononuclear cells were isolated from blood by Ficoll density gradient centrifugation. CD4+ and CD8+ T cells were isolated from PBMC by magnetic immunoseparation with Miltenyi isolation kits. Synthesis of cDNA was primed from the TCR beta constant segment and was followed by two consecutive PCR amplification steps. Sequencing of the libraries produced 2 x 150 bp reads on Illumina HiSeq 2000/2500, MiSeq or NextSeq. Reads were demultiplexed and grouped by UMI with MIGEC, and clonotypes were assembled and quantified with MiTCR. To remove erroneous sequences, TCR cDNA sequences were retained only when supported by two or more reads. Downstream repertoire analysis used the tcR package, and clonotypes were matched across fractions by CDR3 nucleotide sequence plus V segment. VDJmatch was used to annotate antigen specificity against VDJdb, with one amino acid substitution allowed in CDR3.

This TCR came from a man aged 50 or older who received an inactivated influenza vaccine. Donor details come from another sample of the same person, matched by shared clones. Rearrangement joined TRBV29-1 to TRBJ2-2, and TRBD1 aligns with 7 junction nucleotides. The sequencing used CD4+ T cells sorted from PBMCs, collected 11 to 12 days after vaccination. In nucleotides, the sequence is TGCAGCGTTCACTCAGGGGGTGGTCTAGGGGAGCTGTTTTTT. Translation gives CSVHSGGGLGELFF.